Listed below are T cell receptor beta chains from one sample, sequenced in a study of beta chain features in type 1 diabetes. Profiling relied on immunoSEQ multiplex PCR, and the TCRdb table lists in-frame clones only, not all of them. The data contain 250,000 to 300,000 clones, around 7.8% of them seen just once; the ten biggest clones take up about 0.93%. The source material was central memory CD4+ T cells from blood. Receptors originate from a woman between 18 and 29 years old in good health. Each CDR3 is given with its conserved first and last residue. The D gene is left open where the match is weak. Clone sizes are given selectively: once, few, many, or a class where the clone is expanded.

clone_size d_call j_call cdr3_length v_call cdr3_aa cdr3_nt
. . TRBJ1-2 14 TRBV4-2 CASSQAGVYYGYTF TGTGCCAGCAGCCAAGCCGGAGTTTACTATGGCTACACCTTC
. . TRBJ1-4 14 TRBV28 CATVASGGDEKLFF TGTGCCACCGTAGCGTCTGGAGGGGATGAAAAACTGTTTTTT
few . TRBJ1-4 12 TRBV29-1 CSVETGYEKLFF TGCAGCGTTGAGACAGGATATGAAAAACTGTTTTTT
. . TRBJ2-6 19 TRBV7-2 CASSYRTAMSSSGANVLTF TGTGCCAGCAGCTATCGGACAGCTATGTCCTCCTCTGGGGCCAACGTCCTGACTTTC
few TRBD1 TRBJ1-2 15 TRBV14 CASSRRDRGHYGYTF TGTGCCAGCAGCCGACGGGACAGAGGGCACTATGGCTACACCTTC
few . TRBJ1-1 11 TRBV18 CASSGVSEAFF TGTGCCAGCTCAGGGGTATCTGAAGCTTTCTTT
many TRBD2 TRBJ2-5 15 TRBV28 CASSPNKGLEETQYF TGTGCCAGCAGCCCGAACAAGGGACTAGAAGAGACCCAGTACTTC
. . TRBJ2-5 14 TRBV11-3 CASGGLGRGETQYF TGTGCCAGCGGGGGGTTGGGGCGGGGAGAGACCCAGTACTTC
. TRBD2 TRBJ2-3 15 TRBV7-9 CASSPSGRVPDTQYF TGTGCCAGCAGCCCTAGCGGGAGGGTCCCAGATACGCAGTATTTT
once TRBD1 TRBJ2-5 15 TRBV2 CASSEALRGSGTQYF TGTGCCAGCAGTGAAGCGCTCAGGGGGTCAGGGACCCAGTACTTC
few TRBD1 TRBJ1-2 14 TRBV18 CASSPLQGGGGYTF TGTGCCAGCTCACCTTTGCAGGGGGGAGGTGGCTACACCTTC
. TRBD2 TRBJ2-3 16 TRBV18 CASSPLGGRTPDTQYF TGTGCCAGCTCACCTTTGGGCGGGAGAACCCCAGATACGCAGTATTTT
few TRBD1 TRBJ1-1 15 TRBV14 CASSQDGTGPREAFF TGTGCCAGCAGCCAAGATGGGACAGGTCCAAGAGAAGCTTTCTTT
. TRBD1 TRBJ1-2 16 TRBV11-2 CASSLSLGQRNYGYTF TGTGCCAGCAGCTTGAGCCTGGGACAGAGGAATTATGGCTACACCTTC
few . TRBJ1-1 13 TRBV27 CASSLNANTEAFF TGTGCCAGCAGTTTGAACGCTAACACTGAAGCTTTCTTT
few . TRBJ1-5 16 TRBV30 CAWSAPTPRSGQPQHF TGTGCCTGGAGTGCCCCAACGCCCAGGTCCGGTCAGCCCCAGCATTTT
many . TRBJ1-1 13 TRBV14 CASSEAGEAEAFF TGTGCCAGCAGCGAAGCAGGGGAGGCTGAAGCTTTCTTT
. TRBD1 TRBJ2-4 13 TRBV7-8 CASSSPGQGKQYF TGTGCCAGCAGCTCCCCGGGACAGGGAAAGCAGTACTTC
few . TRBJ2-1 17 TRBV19 CASSIQIGTRINNEQFF TGTGCCAGTAGTATCCAAATCGGGACCAGAATTAACAATGAGCAGTTCTTC
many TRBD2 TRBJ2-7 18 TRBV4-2 CASSQAMTMAGGPYEQYF TGTGCCAGCAGCCAAGCTATGACTATGGCGGGAGGACCCTACGAGCAGTACTTC
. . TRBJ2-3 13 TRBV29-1 CSVGVSSRDTQYF TGCAGCGTTGGTGTATCCTCCCGGGATACGCAGTATTTT
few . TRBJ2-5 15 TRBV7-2 CASTRNGGPGETQYF TGTGCCAGCACCCGAAATGGGGGGCCCGGAGAGACCCAGTACTTC
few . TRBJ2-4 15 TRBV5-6 CASSFQVLAKNIQYF TGTGCCAGCAGCTTCCAGGTTCTAGCCAAAAACATTCAGTACTTC
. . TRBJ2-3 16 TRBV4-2 CASSPTLPGVTDTQYF TGTGCCAGCAGCCCTACCCTCCCGGGAGTCACAGATACGCAGTATTTT
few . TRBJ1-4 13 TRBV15 CATSRANWEKLFF TGTGCCACCAGCAGAGCAAACTGGGAAAAACTGTTTTTT
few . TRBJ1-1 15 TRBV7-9 CASSSSSGGRTEAFF TGTGCCAGCAGCTCTAGTTCGGGGGGACGCACTGAAGCTTTCTTT
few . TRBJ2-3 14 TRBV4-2 CASSLEASTDTQYF TGTGCCAGCAGCCTCGAAGCGTCCACAGATACGCAGTATTTT
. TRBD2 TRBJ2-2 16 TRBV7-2 CASSITSGRGTGELFF TGTGCCAGCAGCATAACTAGCGGGAGGGGGACCGGGGAGCTGTTTTTT
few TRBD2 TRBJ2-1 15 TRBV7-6 CASSLAAGAYNEQFF TGTGCCAGCAGCTTAGCAGCGGGGGCCTACAATGAGCAGTTCTTC
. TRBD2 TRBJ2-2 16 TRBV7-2 CASSSGLAGGPGELFF TGTGCCAGCAGCTCGGGACTAGCGGGGGGACCCGGGGAGCTGTTTTTT
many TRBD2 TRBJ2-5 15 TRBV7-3 CASSLGAGEAGTQYF TGTGCCAGCAGCTTAGGGGCGGGGGAGGCCGGGACCCAGTACTTC
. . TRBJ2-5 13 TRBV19 CASRRGLQETQYF TGTGCCAGTAGAAGGGGCCTACAAGAGACCCAGTACTTC
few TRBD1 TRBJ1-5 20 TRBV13 CASSPTGGATRQNSNQPQHF TGTGCCAGCAGCCCGACAGGGGGCGCCACTCGACAGAATAGCAATCAGCCCCAGCATTTT
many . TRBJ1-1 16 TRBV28 CASTSTGPTVQSEAFF TGTGCCAGCACCTCAACCGGGCCAACCGTACAAAGTGAAGCTTTCTTT
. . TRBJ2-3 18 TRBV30 CAWRSPPGLRSSTDTQYF TGTGCCTGGAGATCCCCCCCGGGACTGCGATCTAGCACAGATACGCAGTATTTT
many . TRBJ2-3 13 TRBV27 CASHPTSTDTQYF TGTGCCAGCCATCCTACTAGCACAGATACGCAGTATTTT
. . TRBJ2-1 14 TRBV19 CASSIGQQNNEQFF TGTGCCAGTAGTATAGGACAGCAAAACAATGAGCAGTTCTTC
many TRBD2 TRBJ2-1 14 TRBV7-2 CASSLERENNEQFF TGTGCCAGCAGCTTAGAGCGGGAAAACAATGAGCAGTTCTTC
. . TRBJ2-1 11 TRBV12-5 CASGLDNEQFF TGTGCTAGTGGTTTAGACAATGAGCAGTTCTTC
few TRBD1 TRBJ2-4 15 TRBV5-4 CASSSRQGAGNIQYF TGTGCCAGCAGCTCCCGACAGGGGGCAGGGAACATTCAGTACTTC
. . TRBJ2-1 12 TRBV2 CASYLGYNEQFF TGTGCCAGCTATTTGGGTTACAATGAGCAGTTCTTC
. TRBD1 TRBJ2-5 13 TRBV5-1 CASSLQGAETQYF TGCGCCAGCAGCTTACAGGGGGCAGAGACCCAGTACTTC
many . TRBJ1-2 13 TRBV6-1 CAINTAVGYGYTF TGTGCCATCAACACGGCAGTGGGCTATGGCTACACCTTC
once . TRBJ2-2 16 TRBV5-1 CASSLGPAGEGGELFF TGCGCCAGCAGCTTGGGACCCGCTGGTGAGGGCGGGGAGCTGTTTTTT
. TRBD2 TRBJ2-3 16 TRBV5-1 CASSLASGADVGTQYF TGCGCCAGCAGCTTGGCTAGCGGGGCCGACGTTGGTACGCAGTATTTT
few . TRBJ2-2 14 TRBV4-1 CASSQDKAYGELFF TGCGCCAGCAGCCAAGATAAGGCATACGGGGAGCTGTTTTTT
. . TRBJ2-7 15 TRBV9 CASSVDGPQNYEQYF TGTGCCAGCAGCGTAGATGGGCCACAGAACTACGAGCAGTACTTC
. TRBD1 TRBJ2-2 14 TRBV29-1 CSATGSSNTGELFF TGCAGCGCGACAGGGTCGTCGAACACCGGGGAGCTGTTTTTT
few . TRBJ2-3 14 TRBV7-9 CASSRTATLDTQYF TGTGCCAGCAGCCGTACAGCAACACTAGATACGCAGTATTTT
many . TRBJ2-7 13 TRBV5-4 CASSSRFRDEQYF TGTGCCAGCAGTTCCCGATTCAGGGACGAGCAGTACTTC
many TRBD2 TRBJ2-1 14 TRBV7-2 CASSFRTSLNEQFF TGTGCCAGCAGCTTTCGGACTAGCCTCAATGAGCAGTTCTTC
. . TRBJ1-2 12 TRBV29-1 CSVEYRPYGYTF TGCAGCGTTGAGTACAGGCCCTATGGCTACACCTTC
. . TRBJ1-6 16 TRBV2 CASSEGDTIYDSPLHF TGTGCCAGCAGTGAGGGGGACACCATTTACGATTCACCCCTCCACTTT